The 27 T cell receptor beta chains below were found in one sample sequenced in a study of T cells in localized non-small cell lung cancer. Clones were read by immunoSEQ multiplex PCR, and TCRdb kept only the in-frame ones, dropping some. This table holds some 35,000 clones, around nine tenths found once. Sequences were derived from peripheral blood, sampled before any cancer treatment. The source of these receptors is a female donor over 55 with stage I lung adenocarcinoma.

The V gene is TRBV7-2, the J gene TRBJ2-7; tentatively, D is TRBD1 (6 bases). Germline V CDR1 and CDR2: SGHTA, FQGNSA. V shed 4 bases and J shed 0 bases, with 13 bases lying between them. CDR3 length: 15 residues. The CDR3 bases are TGTGCCAGCAGCTACAAACTGGACAGCTCCTACGAGCAGTACTTC. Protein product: CASSYKLDSSYEQYF.

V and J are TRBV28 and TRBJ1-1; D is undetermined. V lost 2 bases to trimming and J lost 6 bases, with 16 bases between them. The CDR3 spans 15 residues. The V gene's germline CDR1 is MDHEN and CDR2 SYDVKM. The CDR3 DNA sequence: TGTGCCAGCAGTTTAGGAGAGGGCATATATTCTGAAGCTTTCTTT. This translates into CASSLGEGIYSEAFF. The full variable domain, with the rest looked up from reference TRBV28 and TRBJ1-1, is DVKVTQSSRYLVKRTGEKVFLECVQDMDHENMFWYRQDPGLGLRLIYFSYDVKMKEKGDIPEGYSVSREKKERFSLILESASTNQTSMYLCASSLGEGIYSEAFFGQGTRLTVV.

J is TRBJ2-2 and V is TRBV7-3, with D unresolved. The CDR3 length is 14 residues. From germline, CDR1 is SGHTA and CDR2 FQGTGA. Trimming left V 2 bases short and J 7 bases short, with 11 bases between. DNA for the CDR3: TGTGCCAGCAGCTTAGCGTTAATCGGCGGGGAGCTGTTTTTT. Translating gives CASSLALIGGELFF.

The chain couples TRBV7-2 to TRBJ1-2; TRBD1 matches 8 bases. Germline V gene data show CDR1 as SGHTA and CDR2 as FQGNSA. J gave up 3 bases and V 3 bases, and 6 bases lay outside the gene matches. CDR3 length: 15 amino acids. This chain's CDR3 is CASSFPDRVYYGYTF. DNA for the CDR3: TGTGCCAGCAGCTTTCCGGACAGGGTATACTATGGCTACACCTTC.

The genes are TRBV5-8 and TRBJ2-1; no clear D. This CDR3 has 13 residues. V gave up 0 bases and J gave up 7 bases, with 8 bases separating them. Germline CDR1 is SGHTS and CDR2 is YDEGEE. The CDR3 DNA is TGTGCCAGCAGCTTGGGCAGGTCTAATGAGCAGTTCTTC. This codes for CASSLGRSNEQFF.

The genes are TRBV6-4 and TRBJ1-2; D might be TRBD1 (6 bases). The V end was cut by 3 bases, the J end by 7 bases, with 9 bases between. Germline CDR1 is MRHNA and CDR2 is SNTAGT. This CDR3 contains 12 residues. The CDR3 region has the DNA TGTGCCAGCAGTGAGAGGGGGTCTGGCTACACCTTC. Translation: CASSERGSGYTF.

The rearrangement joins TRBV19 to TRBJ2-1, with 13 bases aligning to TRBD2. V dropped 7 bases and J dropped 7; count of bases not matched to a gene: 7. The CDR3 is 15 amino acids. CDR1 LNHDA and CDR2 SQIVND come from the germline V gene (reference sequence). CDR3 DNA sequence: TGTGCCAGTAAGACTAGCGGGGGGCTGGGGAATGAGCAGTTCTTC. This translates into CASKTSGGLGNEQFF.

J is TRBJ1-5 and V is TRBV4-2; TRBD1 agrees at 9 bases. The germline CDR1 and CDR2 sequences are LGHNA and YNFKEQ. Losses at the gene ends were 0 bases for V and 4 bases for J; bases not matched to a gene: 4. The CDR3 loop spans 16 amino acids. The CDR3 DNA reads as TGTGCCAGCAGCCAAGAACAGGGGGCGAGGAATCAGCCCCAGCATTTT. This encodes CASSQEQGARNQPQHF.

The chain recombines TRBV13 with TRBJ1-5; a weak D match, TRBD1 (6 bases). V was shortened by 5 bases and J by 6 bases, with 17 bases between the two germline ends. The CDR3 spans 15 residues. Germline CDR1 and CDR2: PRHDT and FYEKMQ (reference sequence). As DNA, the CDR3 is TGTGCCAGCAGCCAGGGGAGGGGCGAAGGTCAGCCCCAGCATTTT. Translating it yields CASSQGRGEGQPQHF.

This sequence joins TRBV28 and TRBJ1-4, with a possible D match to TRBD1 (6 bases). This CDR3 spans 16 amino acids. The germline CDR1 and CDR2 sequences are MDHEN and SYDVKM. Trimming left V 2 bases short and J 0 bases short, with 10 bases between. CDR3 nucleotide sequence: TGTGCCAGCAGTTTAGGTACAGGGTCAACTAATGAAAAACTGTTTTTT. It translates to CASSLGTGSTNEKLFF.

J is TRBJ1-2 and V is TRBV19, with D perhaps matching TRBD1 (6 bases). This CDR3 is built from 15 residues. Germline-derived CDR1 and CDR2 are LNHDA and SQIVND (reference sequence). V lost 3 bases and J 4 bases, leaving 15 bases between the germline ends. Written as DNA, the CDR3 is TGTGCCAGTAGTATGGACTTAGGGGGTTTCTATGGCTACACCTTC. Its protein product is CASSMDLGGFYGYTF.

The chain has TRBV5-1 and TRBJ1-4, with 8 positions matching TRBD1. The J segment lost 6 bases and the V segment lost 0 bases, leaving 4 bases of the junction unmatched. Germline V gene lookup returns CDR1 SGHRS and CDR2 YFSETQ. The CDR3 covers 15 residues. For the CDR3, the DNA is TGCGCCAGCAGCTTGGGGGCAGGGGGCTATGAAAAACTGTTTTTT. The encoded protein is CASSLGAGGYEKLFF.

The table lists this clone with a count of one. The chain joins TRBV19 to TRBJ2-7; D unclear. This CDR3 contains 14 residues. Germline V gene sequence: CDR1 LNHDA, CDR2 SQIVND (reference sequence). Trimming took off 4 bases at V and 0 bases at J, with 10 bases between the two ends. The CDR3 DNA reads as TGTGCCAGTAGTAAAACTCGAAACTCCTACGAGCAGTACTTC. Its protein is CASSKTRNSYEQYF.

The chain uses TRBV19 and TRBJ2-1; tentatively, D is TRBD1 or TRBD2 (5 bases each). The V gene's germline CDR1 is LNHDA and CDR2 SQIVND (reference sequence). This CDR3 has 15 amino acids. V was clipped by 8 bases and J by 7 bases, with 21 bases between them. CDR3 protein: CASPPQGVLLNEQFF. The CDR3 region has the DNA TGTGCCAGTCCCCCCCAGGGAGTCCTGTTAAATGAGCAGTTCTTC.

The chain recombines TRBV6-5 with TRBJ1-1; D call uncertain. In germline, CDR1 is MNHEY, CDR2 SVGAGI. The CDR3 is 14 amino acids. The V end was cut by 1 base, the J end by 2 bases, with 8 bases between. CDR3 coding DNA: TGTGCCAGCAGTTACTACGGGGAAAACACTGAAGCTTTCTTT. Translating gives CASSYYGENTEAFF.

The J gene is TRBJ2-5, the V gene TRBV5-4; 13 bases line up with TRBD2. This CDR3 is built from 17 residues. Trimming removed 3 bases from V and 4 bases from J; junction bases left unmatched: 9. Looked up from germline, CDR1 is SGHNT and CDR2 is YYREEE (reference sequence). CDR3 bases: TGTGCCAGCAGCTCCCTCCGGACTAGCGGGGGCCCAGAGACCCAGTACTTC. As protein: CASSSLRTSGGPETQYF.

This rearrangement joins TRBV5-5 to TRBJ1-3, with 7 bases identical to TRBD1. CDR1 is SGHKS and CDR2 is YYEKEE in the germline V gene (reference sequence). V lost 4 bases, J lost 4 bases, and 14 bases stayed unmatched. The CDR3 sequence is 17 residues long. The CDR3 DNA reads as TGTGCCAGCAGCACCGGGACAGCCCCGGTTGAGGGAAACACCATATATTTT. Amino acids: CASSTGTAPVEGNTIYF.

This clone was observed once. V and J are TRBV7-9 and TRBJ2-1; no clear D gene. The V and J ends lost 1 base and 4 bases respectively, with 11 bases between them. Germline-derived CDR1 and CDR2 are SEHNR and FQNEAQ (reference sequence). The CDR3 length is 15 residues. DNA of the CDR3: TGTGCCAGCAGCTTAGAGGCATCATCTTACAATGAGCAGTTCTTC. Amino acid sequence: CASSLEASSYNEQFF.

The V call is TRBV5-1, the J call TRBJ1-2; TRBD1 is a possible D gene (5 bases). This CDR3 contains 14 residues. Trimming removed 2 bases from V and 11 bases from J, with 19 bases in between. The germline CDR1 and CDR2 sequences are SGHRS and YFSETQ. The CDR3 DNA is TGCGCCAGCAGCTTAAGTCTGGCAGGGAATGAATACACCTTC. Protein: CASSLSLAGNEYTF.

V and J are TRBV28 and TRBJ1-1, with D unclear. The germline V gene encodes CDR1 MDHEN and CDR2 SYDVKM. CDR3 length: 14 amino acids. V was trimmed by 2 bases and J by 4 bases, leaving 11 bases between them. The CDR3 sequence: CASSLTVPITEAFF. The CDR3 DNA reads TGTGCCAGCAGTTTAACAGTACCGATCACTGAAGCTTTCTTT.

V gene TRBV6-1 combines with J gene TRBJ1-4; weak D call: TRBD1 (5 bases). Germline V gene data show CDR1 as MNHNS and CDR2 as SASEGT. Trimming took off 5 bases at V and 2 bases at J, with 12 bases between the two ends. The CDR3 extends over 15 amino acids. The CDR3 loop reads CASSRGLNTNEKLFF. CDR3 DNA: TGTGCCAGCAGTAGGGGCCTGAACACTAATGAAAAACTGTTTTTT.

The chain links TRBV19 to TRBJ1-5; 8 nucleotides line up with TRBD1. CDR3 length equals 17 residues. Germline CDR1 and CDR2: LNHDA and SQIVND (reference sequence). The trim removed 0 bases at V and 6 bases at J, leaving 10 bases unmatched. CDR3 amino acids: CASSIDITGGSGQPQHF. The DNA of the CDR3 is TGTGCCAGTAGTATAGATATCACAGGGGGAAGTGGTCAGCCCCAGCATTTT.

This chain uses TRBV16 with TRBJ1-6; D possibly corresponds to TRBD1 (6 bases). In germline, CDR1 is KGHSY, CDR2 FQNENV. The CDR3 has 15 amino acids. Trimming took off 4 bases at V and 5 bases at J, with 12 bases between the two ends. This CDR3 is CASSPRGPNNSPLHF. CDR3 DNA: TGTGCCAGCAGCCCCCGGGGGCCCAATAATTCACCCCTCCACTTT. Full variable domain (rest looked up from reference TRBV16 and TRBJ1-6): GEEVAQTPKHLVRGEGQKAKLYCAPIKGHSYVFWYQQVLKNEFKFLISFQNENVFDETGMPKERFSAKCLPNSPCSLEIQATKLEDSAVYFCASSPRGPNNSPLHFGNGTRLTVT.

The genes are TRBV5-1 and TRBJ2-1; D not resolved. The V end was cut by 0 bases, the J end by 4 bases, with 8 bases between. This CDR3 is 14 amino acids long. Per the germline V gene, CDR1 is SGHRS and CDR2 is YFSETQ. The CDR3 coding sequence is TGCGCCAGCAGCTTGGCCCAACGGTACAATGAGCAGTTCTTC. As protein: CASSLAQRYNEQFF.

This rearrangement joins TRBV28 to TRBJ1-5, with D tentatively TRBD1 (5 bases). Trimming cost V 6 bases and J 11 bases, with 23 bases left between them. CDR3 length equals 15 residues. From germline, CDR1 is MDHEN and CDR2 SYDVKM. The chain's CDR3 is CASSSNGWKRGAQHF. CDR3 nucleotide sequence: TGTGCCAGCAGCTCAAATGGATGGAAAAGGGGAGCCCAGCATTTT.

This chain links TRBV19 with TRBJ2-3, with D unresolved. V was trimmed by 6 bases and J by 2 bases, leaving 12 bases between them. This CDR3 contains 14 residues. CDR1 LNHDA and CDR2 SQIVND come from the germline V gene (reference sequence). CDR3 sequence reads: CASRGWLTTDTQYF. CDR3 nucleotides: TGTGCCAGTAGGGGATGGCTGACCACAGATACGCAGTATTTT.

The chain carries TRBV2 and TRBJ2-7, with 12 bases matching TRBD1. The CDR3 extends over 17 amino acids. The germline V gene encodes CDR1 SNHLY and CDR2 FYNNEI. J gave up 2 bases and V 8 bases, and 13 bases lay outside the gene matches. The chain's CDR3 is CASLRDRGLGVAYEQYF. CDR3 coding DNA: TGTGCCAGCTTACGGGACAGGGGGCTTGGAGTAGCCTACGAGCAGTACTTC.